This T cell receptor beta chain was identified in a study of spatial heterogeneity in lung cancer. Time point reported: sample taken at primary tumor resection. The germline CDR1 and CDR2 sequences are KGHDR and SFDVKD. This CDR3 is 14 amino acids long. V gave up 2 bases and J gave up 7 bases, with 11 bases separating them. This clonotype showed up many times. Every cDNA TCR molecule received its own unique molecular identifier. TCRdb passed the 5' RACE reads through MiXCR, listing each CDR3 protein once. The sample has over 45,000 distinct CDR3 sequences, less than 5.5% seen once. This receptor was obtained from a male donor with early-stage non-small cell lung cancer. J is TRBJ1-5 and V is TRBV24-1; D remains ambiguous. The sample here was PBMCs, taken at surgery. The DNA of the CDR3 is TGTGCCACCAGTGATTCCGGGTCGCGGCAGCCCCAGCATTTT. Its protein is CATSDSGSRQPQHF.